This T cell receptor beta chain comes out of a study of cytomegalovirus exposure and HLA in healthy donors. Background on the study: When 350 to 500 donors were genotyped, roughly 82% of them were found to fall in the Caucasian-associated ancestry cluster.

The study ran its PCR with 60 Vbeta and 13 Jbeta primers. Clones were sequenced by immunoSEQ multiplex PCR, and TCRdb holds only the in-frame ones, with some missing. Altogether more than 100,000 clones are present, 60% to 80% being singletons, with the ten largest covering about 4.1%. Input material: PBMCs. This TCR was sampled from a man between 50 and 59 years old in good health and CMV-seropositive.

This CDR3 is CASSEFTNTGELFF. For the CDR3, the DNA is TGCGCCAGCAGTGAGTTTACGAACACCGGGGAGCTGTTTTTT. V usage is TRBV10-1 and J usage is TRBJ2-2, with D unclear. V was shortened by 1 base and J by 0 bases, with 3 bases between the two germline ends. The length of the CDR3 is 14 residues. The germline V gene has CDR1 WNHNN and CDR2 SYGVQD (reference sequence).